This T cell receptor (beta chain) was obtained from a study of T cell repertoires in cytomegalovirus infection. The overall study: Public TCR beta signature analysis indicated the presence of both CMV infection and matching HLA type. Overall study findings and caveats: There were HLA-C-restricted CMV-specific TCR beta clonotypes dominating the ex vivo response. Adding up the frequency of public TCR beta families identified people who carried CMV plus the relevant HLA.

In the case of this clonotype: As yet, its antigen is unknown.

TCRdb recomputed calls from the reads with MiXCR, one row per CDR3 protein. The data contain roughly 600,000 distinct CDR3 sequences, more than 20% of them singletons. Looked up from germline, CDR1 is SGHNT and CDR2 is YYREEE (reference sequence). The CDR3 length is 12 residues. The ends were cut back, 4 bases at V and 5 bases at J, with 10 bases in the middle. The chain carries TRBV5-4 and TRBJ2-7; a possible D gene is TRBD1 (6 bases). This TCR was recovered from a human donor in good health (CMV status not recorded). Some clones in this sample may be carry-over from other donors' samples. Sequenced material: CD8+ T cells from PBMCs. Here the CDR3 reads CASSGDNDEQYV. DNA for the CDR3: TGTGCCAGCAGCGGGGACAATGACGAGCAGTACGTC.